The rows below give T cell receptor beta chains drawn from one sample of a study of cytomegalovirus exposure and HLA in healthy donors. The table came from immunoSEQ multiplex PCR; TCRdb's copy has only in-frame clones and leaves some out. The data show around 190,000 clones, around 80% seen once. Input material: PBMCs. These TCRs come from a young woman in good health and CMV-seropositive. Each CDR3 is given with its conserved first and last residue. D genes are given only for firm matches.

TRBV7-8	TRBD1	TRBJ1-1	CASSFRDREAFF
TRBV18	TRBD2	TRBJ2-2	CASSPPWIGTSGRESTGELFF
TRBV9	TRBD1	TRBJ2-1	CASSFGTGEGEQFF
TRBV27	TRBD2	TRBJ2-7	CASSLGREGLAGGFEQYF
TRBV11-2	TRBD2	TRBJ2-1	CASSLSGNSYNEQFF
TRBV9	.	TRBJ2-2	CASSVYYTGELFF
TRBV5-4	TRBD1	TRBJ1-4	CASSLPLTGGSEKLFF
TRBV7-6	TRBD2	TRBJ2-5	CASSWGLAVQETQYF
TRBV5-1	TRBD2	TRBJ2-7	CASSPTSAYEQYF
TRBV7-6	.	TRBJ2-1	CASSLAISALAKIENEQFF
TRBV27	.	TRBJ2-5	CASSSGSPGRRETQYF
TRBV10-3	.	TRBJ1-2	CAISGVSPGYGYTF
TRBV27	.	TRBJ2-7	CASRGTGIYEQYF
TRBV5-1	TRBD1	TRBJ1-6	CASSSGTGRGDNSPLHF